The T cell receptor beta chain under discussion was sequenced for a study of CD8+ T cells in alopecia areata (dated by TCRdb to 2017 to 2018). Regarding the complete study: To study T cell clonal expansion in alopecia areata, the researchers applied high-throughput TCRbeta sequencing to both the C3H/HeJ mouse model and human patients. Scalp tissue and sorted CD4+ and CD8+ peripheral blood T cells from patchy and totalis/universalis alopecia areata patients and from healthy controls were covered by human TCRbeta sequencing. Scalp clonality was compared among normal scalp (n=4), patchy alopecia areata scalp (n=8), and alopecia totalis/universalis scalp (n=8). RNA was extracted with the PAXgene miRNA kit for fixed scalp, the miRNeasy kit for PBMCs, and the RNeasy kit for mouse skin. Amplification of TCRbeta CDR3 regions was done by immunoSEQ multiplex PCR using 35 Vbeta forward primers and 13 Jbeta reverse primers. Results the study describes overall, beyond this receptor: TCR sequences shared between patients were less clear than in mice, possibly partly because of HLA diversity in the patient population. Higher clonality and more expanded CD8+ clones were observed in lesional scalp than in normal scalp, particularly in alopecia totalis/universalis, a finding suggestive of antigenic drive. Unlike mouse skin, which is dominated by gammadelta T cells, normal human skin has resident alphabeta T cells that are also sequenced, and this complicates analysis of the scalp TCR repertoire.

Peripheral blood and lesional scalp punch biopsies were obtained from patients with alopecia areata. PBMCs were isolated by density centrifugation and stained for CD3, CD4 and CD8, and CD4+ and CD8+ T cells were sorted on a FACSAria. As part of a multicenter biomarker study, untreated alopecia areata patients were recruited. In five patients from the biomarker study, the blood CD8+ T cells went through an additional sort into NKG2D-low and NKG2D-high fractions. This clone showed up just once. Its antigen is unknown. No base quality values were provided; no much bigger clone lies one nucleotide off. Library preparation was by the immunoSEQ multiplex PCR assay. To provide template for TCR sequencing, every sample had RNA extracted and reverse transcribed into cDNA. SuperScript III was used to make first-strand cDNA, primed with a 2:1 mix of oligo-dT and random hexamers. A synthetic immune receptor repertoire was used to measure amplification bias, and any remaining bias was corrected computationally. Turning to the authors' computational methods: After raw reads were preprocessed to remove errors, the CDR3 was defined following IMGT conventions as running from the conserved cysteine to phenylalanine. To get clonality, Shannon entropy was normalized by log2 of the number of productive unique TCRs and the result was subtracted from 1. Whether each scalp clone was CD4 or CD8 was inferred by checking scalp TCRbeta sequences against the CD4 and CD8 repertoires from sorted blood. TCRdb mirrors the immuneACCESS table, restricted to in-frame sequences. Some clones are absent from its copies; in checked studies, under half trace to an unresolved V gene, and the reason for the others is unknown. V, J and clone size are those of that table, while D and trimming were read from the DNA. A total of 100,000 to 120,000 clones appear in this sample, roughly 55% of them only once. The leading ten clones occupy more than 20% of the sample.

CDR1 and CDR2 were assigned from the germline V gene as SGHRS and YFSETQ. The CDR3 numbers 15 residues from cysteine through phenylalanine. Left in the record is the CDR3 DNA by itself, 45 bases read in frame from the first base. For this chain, trimming is 0 bases at the V end and 0 bases at the J end, and the number of junction bases without a gene match is 3. Input material: NKG2D-low CD8+ T cells sorted from blood. The sample's cell subset or site, from its label and the paper: sorted CD8+ NKG2D-low blood T cells. The TCR comes from a human donor with alopecia areata. The V and J genes are TRBV5-1 and TRBJ2-7; 7 middle bases align to TRBD1. The base sequence is TGCGCCAGCAGCTTGGGACAGGGACGCTCCTACGAGCAGTACTTC. Its amino acids are CASSLGQGRSYEQYF.